Listed here is a single TCR beta chain. The clone's antigen remains unknown. Nothing much larger sits one base from this clone, and base qualities are not available. The CDR3 regions of human TCRbeta chains were analyzed by immunosequencing. For the original study's pipeline: Repertoire TCRs were matched against a reference library of SARS-CoV-2-specific TCRs generated with the MIRA antigen-specificity platform. Breadth meant the fraction of unique TCRs that were SARS-CoV-2-associated, whereas depth meant the fraction of total T cells that were SARS-CoV-2-associated. Using the MIRA data, every spike-specific TCR was mapped to the spike region that the TCR reacted to and assigned to either a CD4 or a CD8 class. Log10-transformed breadth and depth values were compared by one-way ANOVA with Sidak's multiple comparisons tests. TCRdb limited this immuneACCESS table to in-frame rearrangements with V and J called. A share of clones is missing; checked studies link under half to unresolved V genes, and the rest is unexplained. V, J and clone size derive from that table, while D and trimming were established from the DNA sequence. This sample gives about 180,000 clones in total; just over 85% of them show up just once. The ten largest clones add up to about 8% of the sample.

These data originate in a study of T cell responses to AZD1222 COVID-19 vaccine (dated by TCRdb to about 2021). With respect to the entire study: Because spike-specific TCR depth and breadth did not differ between the two schedules, AZD1222 recipients who got a second dose at roughly 4 weeks were pooled with those who got a second dose at roughly 12 weeks. Trial participants were enrolled by age into 18-55, 56-69 and 70-plus year subgroups, with approximately 150, 28 and 58 TCR-sequenced participants respectively. A total of about 250 trial participants underwent TCR sequencing, of whom 200 to 220 had received two doses of AZD1222 and around 25 had received two doses of the MenACWY control vaccine. General study outcomes and caveats: Reportedly, close to half of the unique spike-specific TCRs recognized epitopes lying outside the regions that are mutated in the B.1.351 and B.1.1.7 variants. After two AZD1222 doses, spike-specific TCR breadth and depth were significantly higher than at day 0 and than in MenACWY recipients. In the small 56-69-year group, the increase in depth fell short of significance, most likely because of low power. Because no samples from the day 14 peak response were available, repertoires could be characterized only after the peak T cell response. Conclusions about previously exposed vaccinees were limited because only a handful of AZD1222 recipients were SARS-CoV-2 seropositive at baseline. Most participants were white British and females outnumbered males, and the authors suggested that clonal diversity may have been underestimated. The whole spike protein was spanned by vaccine-associated CD4 TCRs, and dominant responses were seen in regions 160-218 and 743-854.

The CDR3 numbers 15 residues from cysteine through phenylalanine. The sequence is cut down to CDR3 DNA, 45 bases in frame from base 1. Per the germline V gene, MNHEY is the CDR1 and SVGAGI is the CDR2. Trimming removed 0 bases from V and 8 bases from J; the gene matches leave 8 bases unexplained. What this sample's time point label stands for: baseline before first vaccination. Vaccinee samples came from UK trials COV001 and COV002, including a single-blind randomized controlled phase 2/3 trial of AZD1222 (ChAdOx1 nCoV-19) in healthy adults. For TCRbeta chain sequencing, PBMC samples were collected from trial participants at day 0 and at day 28 after the second dose.

This TCR derives from an adult in good health. The sequence links TRBV6-5 to TRBJ2-3; TRBD1 lines up with 7 middle nucleotides. The sample in question was peripheral blood, obtained on day 0 of AZD1222 vaccination. The nucleotide sequence reads as follows: TGTGCCAGCAGTTACTCGGGACAGACTTCGATTACGCAGTATTTT. The resulting protein is CASSYSGQTSITQYF.